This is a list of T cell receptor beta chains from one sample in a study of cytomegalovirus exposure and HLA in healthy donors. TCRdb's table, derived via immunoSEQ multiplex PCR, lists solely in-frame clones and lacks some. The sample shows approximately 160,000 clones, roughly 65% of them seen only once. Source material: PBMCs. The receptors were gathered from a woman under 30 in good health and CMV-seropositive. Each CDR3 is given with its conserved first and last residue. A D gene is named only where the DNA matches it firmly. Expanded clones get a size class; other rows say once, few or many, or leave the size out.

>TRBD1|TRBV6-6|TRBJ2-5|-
CASSLDRGLWETQYF
TGTGCCAGCAGTTTGGACAGGGGGCTGTGGGAGACCCAGTACTTC
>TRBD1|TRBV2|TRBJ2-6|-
CASQQGSGANVLTF
TGTGCCAGCCAACAGGGGAGCGGGGCCAACGTCCTGACTTTC
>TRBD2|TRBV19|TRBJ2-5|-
CASSIVLAPETQYF
TGTGCCAGTAGTATAGTACTAGCGCCAGAGACCCAGTACTTC
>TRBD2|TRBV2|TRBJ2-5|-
CASRTTSGVRGETQYF
TGTGCCAGCAGAACTACTAGCGGGGTGCGGGGGGAGACCCAGTACTTC
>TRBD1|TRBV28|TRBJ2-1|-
CASSFVGTGRSGQFF
TGTGCCAGCAGTTTTGTAGGGACAGGGCGATCGGGGCAGTTCTTC
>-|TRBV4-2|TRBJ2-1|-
CASSQVAGQGDNEQFF
TGTGCCAGCAGCCAAGTGGCGGGCCAAGGAGACAATGAGCAGTTCTTC
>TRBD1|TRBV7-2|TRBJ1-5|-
CASNPGQGDQPQHF
TGTGCCAGCAACCCAGGACAGGGAGATCAGCCCCAGCATTTT
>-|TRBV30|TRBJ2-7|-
CAHRDTGSYEQYF
TGTGCCCACCGGGACACTGGCTCCTACGAGCAGTACTTC
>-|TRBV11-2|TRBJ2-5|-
CASSYLMAGFQETQYF
TGTGCCAGCAGCTATCTAATGGCGGGTTTCCAAGAGACCCAGTACTTC
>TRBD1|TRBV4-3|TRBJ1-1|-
CASSQVGTGTANTEAFF
TGCGCCAGCAGCCAGGTTGGGACCGGGACAGCGAACACTGAAGCTTTCTTT
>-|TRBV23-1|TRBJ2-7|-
CASSQTDSFGPYYEQYF
TGCGCCAGCAGTCAGACAGACAGTTTCGGGCCATACTACGAGCAGTACTTC
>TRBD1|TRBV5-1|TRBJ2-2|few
CASTGQGQGAGGELFF
TGCGCCAGCACCGGCCAAGGACAGGGGGCTGGAGGGGAGCTGTTTTTT
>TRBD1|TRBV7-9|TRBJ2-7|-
CASSLSGGLDYEQYF
TGTGCCAGCAGCTTGTCAGGGGGTCTGGACTACGAGCAGTACTTC
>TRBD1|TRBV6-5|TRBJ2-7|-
CASSYSTGEAYEQYF
TGTGCCAGCAGTTACTCGACAGGGGAGGCCTACGAGCAGTACTTC
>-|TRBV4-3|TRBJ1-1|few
CASSQELSLGGIAFF
TGCGCCAGCAGCCAAGAATTATCCTTGGGGGGGATTGCTTTCTTT
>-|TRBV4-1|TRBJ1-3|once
CASSPRGMMGNTIYF
TGCGCCAGCAGCCCCCGGGGGATGATGGGAAACACCATATATTTT
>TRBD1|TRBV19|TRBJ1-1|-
CASKADRVAGTEAFF
TGTGCCAGTAAGGCGGACAGGGTCGCCGGCACTGAAGCTTTCTTT
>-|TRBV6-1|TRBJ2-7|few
CASSAGVSSYEQYF
TGTGCCAGCAGTGCCGGAGTTAGCTCCTACGAGCAGTACTTC
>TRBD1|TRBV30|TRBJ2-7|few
CALSGGSLPGSYEQYF
TGTGCCTTATCAGGGGGTTCTTTGCCGGGATCCTACGAGCAGTACTTC
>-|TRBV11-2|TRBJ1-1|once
CASSLVRGTEAFF
TGTGCCAGCAGCTTAGTCAGGGGAACTGAAGCTTTCTTT
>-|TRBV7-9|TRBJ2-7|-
CASSSLYEQYF
TGTGCCAGCAGCTCACTATACGAGCAGTACTTC
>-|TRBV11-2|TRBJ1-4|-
CASSFTESNEKLFF
TGTGCCAGCAGCTTTACAGAGTCTAATGAAAAACTGTTTTTT
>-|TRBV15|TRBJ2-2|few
CATSTPGSGTGELFF
TGTGCCACCAGTACTCCCGGTTCCGGCACCGGGGAGCTGTTTTTT
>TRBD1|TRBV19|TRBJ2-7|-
CASRLDSVHRGEQYF
TGTGCCAGTCGGCTGGACAGCGTACACAGGGGCGAGCAGTACTTC
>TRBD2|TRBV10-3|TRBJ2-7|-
CAIGTRYEQYF
TGTGCCATCGGGACTAGATACGAGCAGTACTTC